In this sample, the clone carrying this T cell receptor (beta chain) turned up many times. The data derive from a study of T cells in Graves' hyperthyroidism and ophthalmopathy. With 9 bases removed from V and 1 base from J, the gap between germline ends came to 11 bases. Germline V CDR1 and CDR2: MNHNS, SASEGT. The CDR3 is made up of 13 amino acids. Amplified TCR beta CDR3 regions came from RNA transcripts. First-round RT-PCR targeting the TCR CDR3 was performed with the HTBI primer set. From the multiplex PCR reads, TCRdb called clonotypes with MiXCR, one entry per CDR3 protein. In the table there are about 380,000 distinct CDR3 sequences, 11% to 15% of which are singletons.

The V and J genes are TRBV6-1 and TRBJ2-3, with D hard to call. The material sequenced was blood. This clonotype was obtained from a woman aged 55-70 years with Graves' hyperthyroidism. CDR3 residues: CASKESGTDTQYF. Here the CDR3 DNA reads TGTGCCAGTAAAGAGAGCGGCACAGATACGCAGTATTTT.